Below are 10 T cell receptor beta chains sequenced from a single sample in a study of blood T cell repertoires in COVID-19. Assay used: immunoSEQ multiplex PCR; TCRdb lists only in-frame clones, some missing. The sample consists of 150,000 to 170,000 clones, roughly 80% of them appearing once. Sequenced material: peripheral blood. These receptors were collected from a man older than 75 with acute or convalescent COVID-19.

By share, this clone ranks as medium-sized (0.01 to 0.1%). V and J are TRBV7-9 and TRBJ1-2; D might be TRBD1 (6 bases). Germline CDR1 SEHNR, CDR2 FQNEAQ (reference sequence). This CDR3 region has 13 residues. Trimming removed 5 bases from V and 11 bases from J, with 18 bases in between. DNA of the CDR3: TGTGCCAGCAGCCTCTCATGGGACAAGGGGTACACCTTC. It is translated as CASSLSWDKGYTF.

The chain combines TRBV12-3 or TRBV12-4 with TRBJ2-1, with D possibly TRBD1 on 6 matching bases. This CDR3 is 13 amino acids long. Deletions cut 8 bases from V and 8 bases from J, with 16 bases between. CDR3: CASLFRGSDEQFF. The CDR3 nucleotides read TGTGCCAGCCTTTTTAGGGGGAGCGATGAGCAGTTCTTC.

The chain links TRBV7-8 to TRBJ1-5; 7 positions match TRBD1. CDR3 length: 15 residues. The germline gives CDR1 SGHVS, CDR2 FQNEAQ. The junction had 8 bases not matched to a gene; V was cut back by 5 bases and J by 4 bases. CDR3 in DNA: TGTGCCAGCAGCCGACAGGGTAATTTAAATCAGCCCCAGCATTTT. Residues: CASSRQGNLNQPQHF.

This clone came up once. The rearrangement uses TRBV24-1 and TRBJ1-5; TRBD1 agrees at 9 bases. This CDR3 has 16 residues. The junction had 8 bases not matched to a gene; V was cut back by 9 bases and J by 0 bases. Germline CDR1 KGHDR, CDR2 SFDVKD. The CDR3 loop reads CATRDRGGYSNQPQHF. Here the CDR3 DNA reads TGTGCCACCCGAGACAGGGGGGGGTATAGCAATCAGCCCCAGCATTTT.

V and J are TRBV15 and TRBJ2-3, with TRBD2 identical over 10 bases. Unmatched junction bases numbered 6, after V lost 0 bases and J lost 6 bases. The germline V gene has CDR1 LNHNV and CDR2 YYDKDF (reference sequence). The CDR3 is 16 amino acids. CDR3 sequence reads: CATSRDLSGGADTQYF. In DNA, the CDR3 is TGTGCCACCAGCAGAGATCTGAGCGGGGGGGCCGATACGCAGTATTTT.

V and J are TRBV11-3 and TRBJ2-1; 7 bases are a match to TRBD2. The CDR3 runs 17 residues. CDR1 and CDR2 (germline): SGHNT, YENEEA. V was clipped by 1 base and J by 1 base; unmatched bases: 7. The CDR3 DNA sequence: TGTGCCAGCAGCTTAGGTCTAGCGGCTCTATCCTACAATGAGCAGTTCTTC. This translates into CASSLGLAALSYNEQFF.

The J gene is TRBJ2-3, the V gene TRBV11-3; TRBD1 matches 9 bases. This CDR3 spans 16 amino acids. Losses at the gene ends were 4 bases for V and 5 bases for J; bases not matched to a gene: 10. Germline V gene data show CDR1 as SGHNT and CDR2 as YENEEA. The CDR3 nucleotides are TGTGCCAGCAGCTCCGCCGGGACAGGGAGACGAGATACGCAGTATTTT. It codes for CASSSAGTGRRDTQYF.

The chain couples TRBV18 to TRBJ2-5; maybe TRBD2 (5 bases). The CDR3 consists of 14 residues. The germline V and J ends were trimmed by 0 bases and 3 bases, with 8 bases remaining between them. In germline, CDR1 is KGHSH, CDR2 LQKENI. In DNA form, the CDR3 reads TGTGCCAGCTCACCACCGGTCGGGAAAGAGACCCAGTACTTC. This codes for CASSPPVGKETQYF.

The rearrangement links TRBV5-4 to TRBJ1-6; TRBD1 might be the D (5 bases). The CDR3 consists of 14 residues. With 6 bases removed from V and 2 bases from J, the gap between germline ends came to 9 bases. From germline, CDR1 is SGHNT and CDR2 YYREEE (reference sequence). CDR3 loop: CASNQGTYNSPLHF. CDR3 in DNA: TGTGCCAGCAATCAGGGCACCTATAATTCACCCCTCCACTTT.

The chain combines TRBV7-2 with TRBJ2-1; 7 bases are shared with TRBD1. CDR1 and CDR2 (germline): SGHTA, FQGNSA. V trimming: 2 bases; J trimming: 0 bases; junction bases outside the gene matches: 4. This CDR3 contains 16 residues. CDR3 sequence reads: CASSLSWTGSYNEQFF. CDR3 DNA: TGTGCCAGCAGCTTATCCTGGACAGGCTCCTACAATGAGCAGTTCTTC.